Listed below are T cell receptor beta chains from one sample, sequenced in a study of blood T cells in healthy people across ages. TCRdb processed the 5' RACE reads anew with MiXCR; each CDR3 protein has one entry. The sample has fewer than 900,000 distinct CDR3 sequences; roughly 40% are singletons. The sequencing sample was made of blood. These receptor sequences come from a man between 18 and 29 years old in good health. The conserved cysteine and the conserved F or W are not part of the CDR3 here. Each record gives: CDR3 protein, D gene, V gene, J gene. The D gene is left open where the match is weak.

cdr3_aa: ASSSLGTGTNTEAF
d_call: TRBD1
v_call: TRBV12-3/TRBV12-4
j_call: TRBJ1-1

cdr3_aa: ASSPEGPHAYGYT
d_call: NA
v_call: TRBV4-3
j_call: TRBJ1-2

cdr3_aa: ASTPEGGPANYGYT
d_call: NA
v_call: TRBV12-3/TRBV12-4
j_call: TRBJ1-2

cdr3_aa: ASSADRGLGNTIY
d_call: TRBD1
v_call: TRBV5-1
j_call: TRBJ1-3

cdr3_aa: SVALPGTGIGDGYT
d_call: TRBD1
v_call: TRBV29-1
j_call: TRBJ1-2

cdr3_aa: ASSPTTGDSPLH
d_call: NA
v_call: TRBV18
j_call: TRBJ1-6

cdr3_aa: ASRRLTGIGYT
d_call: TRBD1
v_call: TRBV12-3/TRBV12-4
j_call: TRBJ1-2

cdr3_aa: ATSRRPSSRTDTQY
d_call: NA
v_call: TRBV15
j_call: TRBJ2-3

cdr3_aa: ASSLGTGGNEQY
d_call: TRBD1
v_call: TRBV27
j_call: NA

cdr3_aa: ASSLANRGRGTDTQY
d_call: TRBD1
v_call: TRBV5-5
j_call: TRBJ2-3

cdr3_aa: ASSPRQPPVSEQY
d_call: NA
v_call: TRBV9
j_call: NA

cdr3_aa: ASSQDGGGGTEAF
d_call: NA
v_call: TRBV4-1
j_call: TRBJ1-1

cdr3_aa: ASSDPRGTGREKLF
d_call: TRBD1
v_call: TRBV5-6
j_call: TRBJ1-4

cdr3_aa: ASSLVDQGVVDTEAF
d_call: NA
v_call: TRBV5-5
j_call: TRBJ1-1

cdr3_aa: ASSKDSGSTDTQY
d_call: TRBD2
v_call: TRBV5-1
j_call: TRBJ2-3

cdr3_aa: ASSDSNGGELF
d_call: NA
v_call: TRBV6-5
j_call: TRBJ2-2

cdr3_aa: ATSTWTGYYEQY
d_call: TRBD1
v_call: TRBV15
j_call: TRBJ2-7

cdr3_aa: ASSLPVQGHSPLH
d_call: NA
v_call: TRBV4-2
j_call: TRBJ1-6

cdr3_aa: ASRPGLVTDTQY
d_call: TRBD2
v_call: TRBV6-6
j_call: TRBJ2-3

cdr3_aa: ASSLLGQGTNTEAF
d_call: NA
v_call: TRBV5-1
j_call: TRBJ1-1

cdr3_aa: ASSLNMGTITGGQY
d_call: TRBD2
v_call: TRBV12-3/TRBV12-4
j_call: NA

cdr3_aa: ASSFTAGHRGDTQY
d_call: NA
v_call: TRBV27
j_call: TRBJ2-3

cdr3_aa: ASSLTRDGTQY
d_call: NA
v_call: TRBV12-3/TRBV12-4
j_call: TRBJ2-5

cdr3_aa: SARDAGPLGQF
d_call: NA
v_call: TRBV20-1
j_call: TRBJ2-1

cdr3_aa: AISLDRQDTQY
d_call: NA
v_call: TRBV10-3
j_call: TRBJ2-3

cdr3_aa: ASSPGARNQPQH
d_call: NA
v_call: TRBV7-9
j_call: TRBJ1-5

cdr3_aa: AGSLSFVGYT
d_call: NA
v_call: TRBV5-6
j_call: TRBJ1-2

cdr3_aa: ASSLAPGSGEKLF
d_call: NA
v_call: TRBV7-2
j_call: TRBJ1-4

cdr3_aa: ASSETSVGTPSGELF
d_call: NA
v_call: TRBV10-2
j_call: TRBJ2-2

cdr3_aa: SARDPTGGLETQY
d_call: TRBD1
v_call: TRBV20-1
j_call: TRBJ2-5

cdr3_aa: ASSLMGWSTDTQY
d_call: NA
v_call: TRBV7-2
j_call: TRBJ2-3

cdr3_aa: ASSLNRRADTQY
d_call: NA
v_call: TRBV7-9
j_call: TRBJ2-3

cdr3_aa: ASSLPPTHGAF
d_call: NA
v_call: TRBV12-3/TRBV12-4
j_call: TRBJ1-1

cdr3_aa: ASSLWATGGNEQF
d_call: TRBD1
v_call: TRBV7-9
j_call: TRBJ2-1

cdr3_aa: SAPRTLAAGEAF
d_call: NA
v_call: TRBV20-1
j_call: TRBJ1-1

cdr3_aa: ASSGGRSGSYEQY
d_call: NA
v_call: TRBV7-2
j_call: TRBJ2-7

cdr3_aa: SVERSEGEAF
d_call: NA
v_call: TRBV29-1
j_call: TRBJ1-1

cdr3_aa: ASSLLSVHEQY
d_call: NA
v_call: TRBV12-3/TRBV12-4
j_call: TRBJ2-7

cdr3_aa: SFGQGVFQPQH
d_call: TRBD1
v_call: TRBV20-1
j_call: TRBJ1-5

cdr3_aa: ASSQERGTVDTQY
d_call: NA
v_call: TRBV4-2
j_call: TRBJ2-3

cdr3_aa: SVTGFFYNEQY
d_call: NA
v_call: TRBV29-1
j_call: NA

cdr3_aa: ASSQGTSGNYEQY
d_call: TRBD2
v_call: TRBV3-1
j_call: TRBJ2-7

cdr3_aa: ASSEEPGHRTDTQY
d_call: NA
v_call: TRBV6-1
j_call: TRBJ2-3

cdr3_aa: ASSQVVRGAHYGYT
d_call: NA
v_call: TRBV4-1
j_call: TRBJ1-2

cdr3_aa: ASSLGPYSGRSTDTQY
d_call: TRBD2
v_call: TRBV27
j_call: TRBJ2-3

cdr3_aa: ASSQWRGRTQETQY
d_call: TRBD2
v_call: TRBV14
j_call: TRBJ2-5

cdr3_aa: ASSEGASGGAVEEQF
d_call: TRBD2
v_call: TRBV2
j_call: TRBJ2-1

cdr3_aa: ASTAEPTAYQY
d_call: NA
v_call: TRBV5-1
j_call: TRBJ2-3

cdr3_aa: ASSKGVGGKDRLYYGYT
d_call: NA
v_call: TRBV21-1
j_call: TRBJ1-2

cdr3_aa: ASSRVFYGYT
d_call: NA
v_call: TRBV14
j_call: TRBJ1-2